A selection of T cell receptor beta chains follows, all from one sample in a study of T-cell reconstitution after alpha-beta-depleted transplantation in children. TCRdb itself ran the PCR reads through MiXCR, one entry per CDR3 protein. Altogether about 370,000 distinct CDR3 sequences are present, around 21% being singletons, with the ten largest covering 3% to 4.5%. The source was PBMCs from the stem cell graft donor, collected from the stem cell graft. The origin of the receptors is a human donor who donated a stem cell graft to a child with acute myeloid leukemia. Both conserved end residues are part of each CDR3. D genes are given only for firm matches. Expanded clones are given a class, and other clones once, few, many or no size at all.

TRBJ2-3 | many | NA | TRBV20-1 | TGCAGTGCTCCGGGGGTCGGCACAGATACGCAGTATTTT | CSAPGVGTDTQYF
TRBJ2-1 | NA | NA | TRBV4-1 | TGCGCCAGCAGCCAAGTGGGTCTGAGCTCCTACAATGAGCAGTTCTTC | CASSQVGLSSYNEQFF
TRBJ2-2 | few | NA | TRBV20-1 | TGCAGTGCTAGAGACCGATTCGGACCTTCGAACACCGGGGAGCTGTTTTTT | CSARDRFGPSNTGELFF
TRBJ1-3 | many | NA | TRBV27 | TGTGCCAGCAGTCAAGGGGAGGCCGGAAACACCATATATTTT | CASSQGEAGNTIYF
TRBJ2-3 | NA | NA | TRBV12-3/TRBV12-4 | TGTGCCAGCAGTTCCACGGACTTCACAGATACGCAGTATTTT | CASSSTDFTDTQYF
TRBJ2-7 | many | TRBD1 | TRBV29-1 | TGCAGCGTCAACGGGGGACAGGGCTCCTACGAGCAGTACTTC | CSVNGGQGSYEQYF
TRBJ2-1 | NA | TRBD1 | TRBV7-6 | TGTGCCAGCAGCTCCCGCCCCACAGGGGACAATGAGCAGTTCTTC | CASSSRPTGDNEQFF
TRBJ2-7 | few | NA | TRBV5-1 | TGCGCCAGCAGCCTCGGGGAACCCGCCTACGAGCAGTACTTC | CASSLGEPAYEQYF
TRBJ2-1 | medium-sized | TRBD2 | TRBV29-1 | TGCAGCGTCAGAGCGGGAGTCAACAATGAGCAGTTCTTC | CSVRAGVNNEQFF
TRBJ2-1 | NA | NA | TRBV7-3 | TGTGCCAGCAGCCCCGGGACCGTCACGTCGTACAATGAGCAGTTCTTC | CASSPGTVTSYNEQFF
TRBJ2-7 | many | NA | TRBV20-1 | TGCAGTACCGATCGGAGTTACGAGCAGTACTTC | CSTDRSYEQYF
TRBJ2-7 | few | NA | TRBV5-1 | TGCGCCAGCGCGGAAAACAGGGATGGTTACGAGCAGTACTTC | CASAENRDGYEQYF
TRBJ1-4 | few | TRBD1 | TRBV7-2 | TGTGCCAGCAGCCCAGGACAGGTTAATGAAAAACTGTTTTTT | CASSPGQVNEKLFF
TRBJ2-1 | many | TRBD2 | TRBV4-2 | TGTGCCAGCAGCCGAGGGCTACGAACTAGCGGGAGGAGGGAGCAGTTCTTC | CASSRGLRTSGRREQFF
TRBJ2-7 | NA | TRBD2 | TRBV3-1 | TGTGCCAGCAGCCCCGAAAGACTAGCGGGACACAAGCAGTACTTC | CASSPERLAGHKQYF
TRBJ2-7 | few | NA | TRBV4-1 | TGCGCCAGCAGCCAAGATACGGGCGAGCAGTACTTC | CASSQDTGEQYF
TRBJ2-1 | NA | NA | TRBV2 | TGTGCCAGCAGAGAGCAGTTCTTC | CASREQFF